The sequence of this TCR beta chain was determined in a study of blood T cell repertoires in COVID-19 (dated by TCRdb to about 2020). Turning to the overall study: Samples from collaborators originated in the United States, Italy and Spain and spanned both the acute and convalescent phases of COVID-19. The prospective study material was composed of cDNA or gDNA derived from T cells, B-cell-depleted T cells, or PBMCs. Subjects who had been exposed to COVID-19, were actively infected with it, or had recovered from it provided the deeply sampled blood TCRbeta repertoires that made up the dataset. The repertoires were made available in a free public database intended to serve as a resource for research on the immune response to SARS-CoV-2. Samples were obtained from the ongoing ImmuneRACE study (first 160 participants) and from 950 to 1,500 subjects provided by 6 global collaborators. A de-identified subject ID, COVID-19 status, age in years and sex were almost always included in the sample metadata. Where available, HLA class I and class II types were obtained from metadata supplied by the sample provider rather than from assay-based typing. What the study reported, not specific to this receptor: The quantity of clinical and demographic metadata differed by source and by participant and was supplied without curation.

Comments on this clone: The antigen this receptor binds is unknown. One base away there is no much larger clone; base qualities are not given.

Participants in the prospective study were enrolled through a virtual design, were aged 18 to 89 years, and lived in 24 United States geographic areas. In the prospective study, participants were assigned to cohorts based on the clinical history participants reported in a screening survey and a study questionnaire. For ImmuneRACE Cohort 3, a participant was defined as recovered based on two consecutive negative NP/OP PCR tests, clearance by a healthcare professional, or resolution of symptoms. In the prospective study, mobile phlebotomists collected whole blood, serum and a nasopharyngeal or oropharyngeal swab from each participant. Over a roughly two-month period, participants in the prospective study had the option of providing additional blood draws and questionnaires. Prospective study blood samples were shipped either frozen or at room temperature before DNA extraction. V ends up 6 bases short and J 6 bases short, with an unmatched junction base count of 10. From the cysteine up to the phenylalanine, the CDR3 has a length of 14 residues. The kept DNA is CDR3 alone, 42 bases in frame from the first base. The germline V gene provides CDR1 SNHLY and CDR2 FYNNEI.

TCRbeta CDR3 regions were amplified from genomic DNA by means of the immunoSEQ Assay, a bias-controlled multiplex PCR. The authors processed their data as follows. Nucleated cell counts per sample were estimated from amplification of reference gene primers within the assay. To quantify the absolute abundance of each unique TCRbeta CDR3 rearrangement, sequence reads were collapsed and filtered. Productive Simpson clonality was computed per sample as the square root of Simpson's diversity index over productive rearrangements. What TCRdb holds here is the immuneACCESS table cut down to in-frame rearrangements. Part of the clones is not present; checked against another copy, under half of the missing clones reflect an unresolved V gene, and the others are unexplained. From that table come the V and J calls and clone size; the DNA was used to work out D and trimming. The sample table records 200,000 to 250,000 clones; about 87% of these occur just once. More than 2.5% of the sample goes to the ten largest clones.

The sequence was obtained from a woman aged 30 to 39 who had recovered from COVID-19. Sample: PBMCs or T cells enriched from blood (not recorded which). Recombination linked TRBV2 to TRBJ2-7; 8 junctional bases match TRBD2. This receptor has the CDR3 CASSFSGVQGEQYF. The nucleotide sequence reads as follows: TGTGCCAGCAGCTTTAGCGGGGTTCAAGGCGAGCAGTACTTC.